This TCR beta chain came from a study of cytomegalovirus exposure and HLA in healthy donors. The PCR had 60 Vbeta and 13 Jbeta primers. The assay was immunoSEQ multiplex PCR, and TCRdb's table has in-frame clones only and misses some. Of around 100,000 clones listed, around three quarters were seen once; the top ten hold approximately 0.9%. Details on this clone: Antigen unknown.

General study results and limits: Using the classifier, cytomegalovirus status was reportedly diagnosed with high specificity and sensitivity.

CDR3 size: 13 residues. CDR1 is MNHEY and CDR2 is SVGAGI in the germline V gene. The V end was cut by 10 bases, the J end by 0 bases, with 12 bases between. The sequenced sample was PBMCs. This rearrangement joins TRBV6-5 to TRBJ1-1; a possible D gene is TRBD1 (5 bases). This TCR was sampled from a woman aged 30 to 39 in good health and CMV-seronegative. The CDR3 region is CATMGPMNTEAFF. The CDR3 DNA follows: TGTGCCACCATGGGGCCGATGAACACTGAAGCTTTCTTT.